This T cell receptor (beta chain) was obtained from a study of blood T cell repertoires in COVID-19. At the level of the study: T cells, B-cell-depleted T cells, or PBMCs provided the cDNA or gDNA that served as material.

Using immunoSEQ multiplex PCR, the repertoire was profiled, and TCRdb retains in-frame clones only, with some absent. Among about 120,000 clones listed, approximately 87% were seen once. V lost 2 bases and J lost 7, with 17 bases in between. The CDR3 is 16 amino acids. Germline CDR1 reads PRHDT; CDR2 reads FYEKMQ (reference sequence). The sample consisted of peripheral blood. The V and J genes are TRBV13 and TRBJ1-4; D uncertain. This clonotype originated in a man between 25 and 39 years old with acute or convalescent COVID-19. The CDR3 spells CASSLKVASPGEKLFF. In nucleotides, the CDR3 is TGTGCCAGCAGCTTAAAAGTTGCCTCACCCGGTGAAAAACTGTTTTTT.